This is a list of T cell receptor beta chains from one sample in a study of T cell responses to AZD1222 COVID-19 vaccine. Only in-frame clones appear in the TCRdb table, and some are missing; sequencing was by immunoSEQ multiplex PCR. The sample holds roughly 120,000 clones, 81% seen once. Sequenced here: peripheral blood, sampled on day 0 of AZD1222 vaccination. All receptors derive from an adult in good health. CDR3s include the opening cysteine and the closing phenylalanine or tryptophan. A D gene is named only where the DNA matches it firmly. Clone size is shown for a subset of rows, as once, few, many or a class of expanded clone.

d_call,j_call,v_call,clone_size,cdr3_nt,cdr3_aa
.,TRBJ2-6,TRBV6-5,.,TGTGCCAGCAGTTCAGGCTCTGGGGCCAACGTCCTGACTTTC,CASSSGSGANVLTF
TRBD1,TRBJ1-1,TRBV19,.,TGTGCCAGTAGGGATAAACAGGGGGCAACTGAAGCTTTCTTT,CASRDKQGATEAFF
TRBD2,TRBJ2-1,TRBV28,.,TGTGCCAGCAGCACTATAACGACTAGCGGGAACCATGAGCAGTTCTTC,CASSTITTSGNHEQFF
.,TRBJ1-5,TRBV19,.,TGTGCCAGTAGGACAGGCCTTTATAGCAATCAGCCCCAGCATTTT,CASRTGLYSNQPQHF
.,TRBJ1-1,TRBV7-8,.,TGTGCCAGCAGCTTCACCCTGGGAGTCACTGAAGCTTTCTTT,CASSFTLGVTEAFF
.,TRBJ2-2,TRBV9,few,TGTGCCAGCAGCGTGGGACGGGTCACCGGGGAGCTGTTTTTT,CASSVGRVTGELFF
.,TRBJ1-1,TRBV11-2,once,TGTGCCAGCAGCTTATCAGGACGACAGTCGAACACTGAAGCTTTCTTT,CASSLSGRQSNTEAFF
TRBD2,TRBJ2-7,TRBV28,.,TGTGCCAGCAGTCCCCTAGGATATGTTGGCGGGAGGGAACACGAGCAGTACTTC,CASSPLGYVGGREHEQYF
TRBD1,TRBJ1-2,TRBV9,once,TGTGCCAGCAGCTCCCGGGACAGGGGTTCCGATGGCTACACCTTC,CASSSRDRGSDGYTF
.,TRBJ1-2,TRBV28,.,TGTGCCAGCCTTTACGGTTCCTATGGCTACACCTTC,CASLYGSYGYTF
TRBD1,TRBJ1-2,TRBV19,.,TGTGCCAGCGGGGACAGGGGAGGCTATGGCTACACCTTC,CASGDRGGYGYTF
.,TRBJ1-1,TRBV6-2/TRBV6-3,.,TGTGCCAGCAGTTCTCCCCTAGGCGGGGAGAACACTGAAGCTTTCTTT,CASSSPLGGENTEAFF
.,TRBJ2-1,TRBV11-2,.,TGTGCCAGCAGCTTTAGGGGCTCCTACAATGAGCAGTTCTTC,CASSFRGSYNEQFF
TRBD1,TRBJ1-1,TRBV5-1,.,TGCGCCAGCAGGGCGCGAGGGGGCGCGGGCACTGAAGCTTTCTTT,CASRARGGAGTEAFF
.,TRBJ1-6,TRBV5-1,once,TGCGCCAGCACCTTGGGACACGCAGGGAATTCACCCCTCCACTTT,CASTLGHAGNSPLHF
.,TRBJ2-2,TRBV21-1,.,TGTGCCAGCAGCAAAGTTCCGCGGGGGAACACCGGGGAGCTGTTTTTT,CASSKVPRGNTGELFF
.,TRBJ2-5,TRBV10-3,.,TGTGCCATCAGTGAATGGAGACAAGAGACCCAGTACTTC,CAISEWRQETQYF
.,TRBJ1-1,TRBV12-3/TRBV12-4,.,TGTGCCAGCAGTTTCCAAGGCAACACTGAAGCTTTCTTT,CASSFQGNTEAFF
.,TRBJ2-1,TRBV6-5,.,TGTGCCAGCAGGGCAGTCTCCTACAATGAGCAGTTCTTC,CASRAVSYNEQFF
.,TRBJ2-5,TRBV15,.,TGTGCCACCCGTATGGGGCAAGAGACCCAGTACTTC,CATRMGQETQYF
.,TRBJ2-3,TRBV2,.,TGTGCCAGCAGTGACACAGTTCCAGATACGCAGTATTTT,CASSDTVPDTQYF
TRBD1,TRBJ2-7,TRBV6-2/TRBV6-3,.,TGTGCCAGCAGCTCTTACCGGGACAGCCATTACTACGAGCAGTACTTC,CASSSYRDSHYYEQYF